The clone carrying this TCR beta chain was found a few times. The CDR3 covers 16 residues. V gave up 6 bases and J gave up 0 bases, with 15 bases separating them. Germline V gene data show CDR1 as LNHDA and CDR2 as SQIVND (reference sequence). The sample comes from a study of T cell responses to AZD1222 COVID-19 vaccine. Method: immunoSEQ multiplex PCR; TCRdb's copy keeps in-frame clones and lacks some. In the table there are 150,000 or so clones, roughly 93% of which are singletons. This sequence originates from an adult in good health. The sample was peripheral blood, taken on day 0 of AZD1222 vaccination. The chain links TRBV19 to TRBJ1-3, with D perhaps TRBD1 (6 bases). In nucleotides, the CDR3 is TGTGCCAGTAGGATAAGACAGGACTCCTCTGGAAACACCATATATTTT. This gives the protein CASRIRQDSSGNTIYF.